Shown below are 8 T cell receptor beta chains from a single sample sequenced in a study of neurological immune-mediated disorders. TCRdb passed the 5' RACE reads through MiXCR, listing each CDR3 protein once. The sample lists 35,000 to 40,000 distinct CDR3 sequences, approximately 12% occurring once. Time point given: technical triplicate 1. Sequencing was performed on PBMCs. These receptors all come from a man in his 60s with HTLV-1-associated myelopathy (HAM/TSP).

This chain connects TRBV7-9 to TRBJ1-2; D is possibly TRBD1 (5 bases). Germline CDR1 SEHNR, CDR2 FQNEAQ (reference sequence). Trimming removed 5 bases at V and 7 bases at J, with 20 bases between. The CDR3 is 15 residues long. The CDR3 sequence is CASSPPVGGFRGYTF. The CDR3 nucleotides are TGTGCCAGCAGCCCGCCCGTGGGGGGTTTCCGTGGCTACACCTTC. Full variable domain (missing parts from reference TRBV7-9 and TRBJ1-2): DTGVSQNPRHKITKRGQNVTFRCDPISEHNRLYWYRQTLGQGPEFLTYFQNEAQLEKSRLLSDRFSAERPKGSFSTLEIQRTEQGDSAMYLCASSPPVGGFRGYTFGSGTRLTVV.

This clonotype came up many times. The CDR3 reads CASSWDPGFGGYTF. The CDR3 DNA reads TGCGCCAGCTCGTGGGACCCGGGCTTTGGTGGCTACACCTTC. The rearrangement links TRBV5-1 to TRBJ1-2; the D gene is possibly TRBD1 (5 bases). Germline loops: CDR1 SGHRS, CDR2 YFSETQ. The CDR3 has 14 residues. Deletions cut 7 bases from V and 7 bases from J, with 20 bases between.

This clonotype has at least ten counts. The genes are TRBV5-1 and TRBJ2-7; TRBD2 might be the D (5 bases). Trimming removed 0 bases from V and 4 bases from J, with 17 bases in between. The CDR3 has 16 amino acids. CDR1 and CDR2 from the germline V gene are SGHRS and YFSETQ. The CDR3 loop is CASSLGAGQVGYEQYF. Here the CDR3 DNA reads TGCGCCAGCAGCTTGGGGGCGGGTCAAGTAGGGTACGAGCAGTACTTC.

By frequency in the sample, this clonotype is medium-sized. The CDR3 region is CASSLMSRGQGTIEQFF. As DNA, the CDR3 is TGTGCCAGCAGTTTAATGTCTCGGGGACAGGGTACTATTGAGCAGTTCTTC. The chain recombines TRBV6-5 with TRBJ2-1, with 9 positions matching TRBD1. The CDR3 spans 17 residues. Germline trimming cut 4 bases from V and 9 bases from J; bases unmatched to any gene: 16. Germline V gene lookup returns CDR1 MNHEY and CDR2 SVGAGI.

This clonotype was counted at least ten times. The V and J genes are TRBV6-2 or TRBV6-3 and TRBJ1-1, with TRBD1 matching over 7 bases. V lost 2 bases and J lost 6; bases outside the gene matches: 6. The CDR3 has 14 residues. Germline lookup yields CDR1 MNHEY and CDR2 SVGEGT. CDR3 in amino acids: CASSYETQGAEAFF. For the CDR3, the DNA is TGTGCCAGCAGTTACGAAACCCAGGGGGCTGAAGCTTTCTTT.

This clonotype was seen ten or more times. The chain uses TRBV5-1 and TRBJ2-1; D remains ambiguous. V lost 3 bases and J lost 8, with 12 bases in between. This CDR3 region has 13 residues. Germline CDR1 SGHRS, CDR2 YFSETQ. CDR3 in DNA: TGCGCCAGCAGCTCCCTCGGAGCCCATGAGCAGTTCTTC. Translated: CASSSLGAHEQFF.

This clonotype was detected ten times or more. The chain links TRBV20-1 to TRBJ2-1; TRBD2 aligns across 14 bases. J lost 7 bases, V lost 2 bases, and 7 bases had no gene match. The CDR3 is made up of 16 amino acids. Germline CDR1 DFQATT, CDR2 SNEGSKA (reference sequence). The CDR3 sequence is CSARPPTSGRGNEQFF. For the CDR3, the DNA is TGCAGTGCTAGACCGCCGACTAGCGGGAGGGGGAATGAGCAGTTCTTC.

A few counts support this clonotype. In nucleotides, the CDR3 is TGCAGTGCTCCCGCGAGGACTAGCGGTTTCACAGATACGCAGTATTTT. Protein product: CSAPARTSGFTDTQYF. The rearrangement joins TRBV20-1 to TRBJ2-3, with 10 bases that match TRBD2. In germline, CDR1 is DFQATT, CDR2 SNEGSKA (reference sequence). The CDR3 covers 16 residues. With 5 bases clipped from V and 2 bases from J, the junction kept 10 bases outside the gene matches.